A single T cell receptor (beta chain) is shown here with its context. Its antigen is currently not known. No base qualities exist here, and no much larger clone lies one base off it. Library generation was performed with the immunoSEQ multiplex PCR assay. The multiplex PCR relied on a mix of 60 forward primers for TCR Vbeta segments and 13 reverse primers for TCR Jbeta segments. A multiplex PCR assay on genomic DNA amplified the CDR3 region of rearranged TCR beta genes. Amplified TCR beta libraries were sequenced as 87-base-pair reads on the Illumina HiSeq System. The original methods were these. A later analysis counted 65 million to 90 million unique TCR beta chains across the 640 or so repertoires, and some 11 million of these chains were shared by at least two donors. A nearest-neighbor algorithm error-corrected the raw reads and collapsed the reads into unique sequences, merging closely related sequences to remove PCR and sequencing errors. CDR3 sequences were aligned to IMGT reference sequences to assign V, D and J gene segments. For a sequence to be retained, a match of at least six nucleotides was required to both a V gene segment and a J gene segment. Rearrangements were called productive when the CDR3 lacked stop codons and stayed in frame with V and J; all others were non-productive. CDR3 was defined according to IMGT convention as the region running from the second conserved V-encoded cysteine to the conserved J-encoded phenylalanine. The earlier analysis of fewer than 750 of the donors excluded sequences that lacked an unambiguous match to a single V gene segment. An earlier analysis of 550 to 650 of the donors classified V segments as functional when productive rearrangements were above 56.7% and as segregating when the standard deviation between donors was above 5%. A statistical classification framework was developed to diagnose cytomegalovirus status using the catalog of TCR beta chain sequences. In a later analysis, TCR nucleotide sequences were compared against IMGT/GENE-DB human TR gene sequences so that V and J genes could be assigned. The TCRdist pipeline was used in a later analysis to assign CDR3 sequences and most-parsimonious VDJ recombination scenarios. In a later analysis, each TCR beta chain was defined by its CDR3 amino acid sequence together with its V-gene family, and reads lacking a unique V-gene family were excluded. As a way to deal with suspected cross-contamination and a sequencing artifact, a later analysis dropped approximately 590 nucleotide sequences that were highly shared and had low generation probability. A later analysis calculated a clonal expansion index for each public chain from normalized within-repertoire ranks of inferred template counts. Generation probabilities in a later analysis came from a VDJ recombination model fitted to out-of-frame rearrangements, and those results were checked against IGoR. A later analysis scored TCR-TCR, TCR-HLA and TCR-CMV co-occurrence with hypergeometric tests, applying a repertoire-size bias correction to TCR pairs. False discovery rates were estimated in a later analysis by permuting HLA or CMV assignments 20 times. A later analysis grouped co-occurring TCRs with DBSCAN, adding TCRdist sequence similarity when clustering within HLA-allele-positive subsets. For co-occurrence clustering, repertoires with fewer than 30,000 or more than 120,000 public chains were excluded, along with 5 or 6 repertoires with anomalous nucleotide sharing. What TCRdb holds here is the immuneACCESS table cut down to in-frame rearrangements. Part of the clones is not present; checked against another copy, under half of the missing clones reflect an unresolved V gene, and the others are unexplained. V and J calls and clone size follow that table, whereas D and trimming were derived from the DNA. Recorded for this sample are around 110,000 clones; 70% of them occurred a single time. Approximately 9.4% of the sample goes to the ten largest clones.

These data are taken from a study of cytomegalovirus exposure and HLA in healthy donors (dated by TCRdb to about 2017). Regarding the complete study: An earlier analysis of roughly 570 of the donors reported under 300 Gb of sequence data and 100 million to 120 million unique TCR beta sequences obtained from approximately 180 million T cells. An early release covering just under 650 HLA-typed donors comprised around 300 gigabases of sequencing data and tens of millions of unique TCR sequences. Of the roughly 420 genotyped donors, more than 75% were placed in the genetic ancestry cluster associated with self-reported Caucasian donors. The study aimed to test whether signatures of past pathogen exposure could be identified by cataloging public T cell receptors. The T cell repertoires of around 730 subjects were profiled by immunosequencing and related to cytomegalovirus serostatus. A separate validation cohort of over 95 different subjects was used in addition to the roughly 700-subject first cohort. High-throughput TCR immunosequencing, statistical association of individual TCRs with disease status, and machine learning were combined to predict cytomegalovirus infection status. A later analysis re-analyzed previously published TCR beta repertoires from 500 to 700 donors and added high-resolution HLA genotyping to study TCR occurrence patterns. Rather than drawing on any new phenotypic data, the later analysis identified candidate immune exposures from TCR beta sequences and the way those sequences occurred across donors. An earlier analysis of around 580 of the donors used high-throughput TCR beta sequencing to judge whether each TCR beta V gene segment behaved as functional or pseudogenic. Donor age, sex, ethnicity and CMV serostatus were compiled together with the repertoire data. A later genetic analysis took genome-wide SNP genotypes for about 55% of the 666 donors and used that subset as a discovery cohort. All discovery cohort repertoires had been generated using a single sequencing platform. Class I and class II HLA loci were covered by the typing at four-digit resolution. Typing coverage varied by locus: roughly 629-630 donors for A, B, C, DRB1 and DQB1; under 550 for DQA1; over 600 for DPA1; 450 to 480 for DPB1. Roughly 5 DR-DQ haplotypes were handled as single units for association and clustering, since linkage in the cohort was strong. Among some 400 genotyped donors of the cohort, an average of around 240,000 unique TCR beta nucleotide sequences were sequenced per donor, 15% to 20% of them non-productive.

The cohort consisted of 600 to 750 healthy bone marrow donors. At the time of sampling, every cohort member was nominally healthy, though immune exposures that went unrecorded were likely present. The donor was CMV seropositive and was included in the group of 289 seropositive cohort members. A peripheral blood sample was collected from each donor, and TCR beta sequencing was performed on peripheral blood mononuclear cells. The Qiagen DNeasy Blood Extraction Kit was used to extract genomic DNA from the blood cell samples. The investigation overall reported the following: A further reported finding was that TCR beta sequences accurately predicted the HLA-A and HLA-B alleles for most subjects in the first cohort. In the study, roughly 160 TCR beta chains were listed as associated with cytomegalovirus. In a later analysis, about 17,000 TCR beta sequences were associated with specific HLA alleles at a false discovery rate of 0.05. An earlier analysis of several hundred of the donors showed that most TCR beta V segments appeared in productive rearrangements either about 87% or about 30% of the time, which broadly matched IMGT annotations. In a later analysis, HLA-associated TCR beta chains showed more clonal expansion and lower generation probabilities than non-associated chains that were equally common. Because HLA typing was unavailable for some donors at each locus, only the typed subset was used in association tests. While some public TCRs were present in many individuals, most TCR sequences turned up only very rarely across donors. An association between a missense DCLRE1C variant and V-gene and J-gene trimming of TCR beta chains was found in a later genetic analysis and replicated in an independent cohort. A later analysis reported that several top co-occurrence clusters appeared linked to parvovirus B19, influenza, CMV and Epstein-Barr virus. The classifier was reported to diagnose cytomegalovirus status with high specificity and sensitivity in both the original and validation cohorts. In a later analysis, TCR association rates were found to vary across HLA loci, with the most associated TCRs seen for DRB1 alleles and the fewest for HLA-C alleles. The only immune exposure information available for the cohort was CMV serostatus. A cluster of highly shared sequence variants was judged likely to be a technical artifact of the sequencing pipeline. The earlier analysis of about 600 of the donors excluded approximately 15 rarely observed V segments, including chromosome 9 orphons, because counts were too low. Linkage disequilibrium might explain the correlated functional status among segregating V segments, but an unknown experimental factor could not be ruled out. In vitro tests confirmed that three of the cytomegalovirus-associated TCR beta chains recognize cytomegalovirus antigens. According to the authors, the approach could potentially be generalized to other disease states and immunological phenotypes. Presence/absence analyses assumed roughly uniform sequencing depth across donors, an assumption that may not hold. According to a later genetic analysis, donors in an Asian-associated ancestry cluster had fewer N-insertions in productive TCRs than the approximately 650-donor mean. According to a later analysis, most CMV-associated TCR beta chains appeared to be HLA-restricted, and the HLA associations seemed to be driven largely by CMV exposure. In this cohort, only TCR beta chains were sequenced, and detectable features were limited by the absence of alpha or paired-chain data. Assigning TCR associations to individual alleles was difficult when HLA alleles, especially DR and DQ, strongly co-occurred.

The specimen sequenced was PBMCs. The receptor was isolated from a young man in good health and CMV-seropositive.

The CDR3 region has the sequence CASSDSRLAGGEEQFF. The nucleotides read TGTGCCAGCAGTGACTCGCGACTAGCGGGAGGGGAAGAGCAGTTCTTC. The chain was built from TRBV6-4 and TRBJ2-1; a stretch of 14 junction bases matches TRBD2. The CDR3, cysteine through phenylalanine, is 16 amino acids long. The kept DNA is CDR3 alone, 48 bases in frame from the first base. CDR1 and CDR2 are drawn from the germline V gene: MRHNA, SNTAGT. Trimming accounts for 0 bases at V and 10 bases at J, while the number of junction bases matched to no gene is 5.